This T cell receptor beta chain was found in a study of T cells in localized non-small cell lung cancer. This clone showed up just a few times. No antigen is known for it. This CDR3 is 17 amino acids long. Trimming stripped 0 bases from V and 1 base from J, with 14 bases between. The repertoire was sequenced with immunoSEQ multiplex PCR; TCRdb's copy has only in-frame clones and lacks some. The profile shows tens of thousands of clones, approximately 80% of them singletons. General study points: In adjacent lung appeared a median roughly 56 of the top 100 tumor clones.

The sequence derives from a female donor at least 60 years old with stage I lung adenocarcinoma. Material: peripheral blood, obtained before any cancer treatment. This sequence joins TRBV5-3 and TRBJ1-3; unclear D gene. TRBV5-3 is assigned to the ORF class and has an uncertain function. CDR3 sequence: CARSLENSLYSGNTIYF. The DNA for the CDR3 is TGTGCCAGAAGCTTGGAGAACAGCCTGTATTCTGGAAACACCATATATTTT.